This T cell receptor (beta chain) is from a study of naive and memory T cell subsets. Study-wide results and limits: Possibly reflecting memory cells re-expressing CD45RA, a few larger clonotypes occurred in naive repertoires, especially CD8.

The CDR3 contains 11 residues. CDR1 and CDR2 (germline): SGHRS, YFSETQ. Trimming took off 3 bases at V and 5 bases at J, with 4 bases between the two ends. Two oligonucleotides, mixed equimolar, formed the beta constant-region primer covering TRBC1 and TRBC2. Four rounds of PCR amplified the ligated cDNA using nested alpha and beta constant-region primers plus SP2. TCRdb reanalysed the UMI-ligation and nested PCR reads using MiXCR and keeps one entry per CDR3 protein. The sample shows 120,000 to 150,000 distinct CDR3 sequences, roughly 20% of them seen only once. This clonotype came up a few times. The antigen remains unidentified.

The specimen sequenced was naive CD4+ T cells from blood. The TCR was taken from a human donor in good health. The gene calls are TRBV5-1 and TRBJ2-3; no reliable D call. In nucleotides, the CDR3 is TGCGCCAGCAGCTCACTAGATACGCAGTATTTT. The encoded protein is CASSSLDTQYF. Full variable domain (missing parts from reference TRBV5-1 and TRBJ2-3): KAGVTQTPRYLIKTRGQQVTLSCSPISGHRSVSWYQQTPGQGLQFLFEYFSETQRNKGNFPGRFSGRQFSNSRSEMNVSTLELGDSALYLCASSSLDTQYFGPGTRLTVL.